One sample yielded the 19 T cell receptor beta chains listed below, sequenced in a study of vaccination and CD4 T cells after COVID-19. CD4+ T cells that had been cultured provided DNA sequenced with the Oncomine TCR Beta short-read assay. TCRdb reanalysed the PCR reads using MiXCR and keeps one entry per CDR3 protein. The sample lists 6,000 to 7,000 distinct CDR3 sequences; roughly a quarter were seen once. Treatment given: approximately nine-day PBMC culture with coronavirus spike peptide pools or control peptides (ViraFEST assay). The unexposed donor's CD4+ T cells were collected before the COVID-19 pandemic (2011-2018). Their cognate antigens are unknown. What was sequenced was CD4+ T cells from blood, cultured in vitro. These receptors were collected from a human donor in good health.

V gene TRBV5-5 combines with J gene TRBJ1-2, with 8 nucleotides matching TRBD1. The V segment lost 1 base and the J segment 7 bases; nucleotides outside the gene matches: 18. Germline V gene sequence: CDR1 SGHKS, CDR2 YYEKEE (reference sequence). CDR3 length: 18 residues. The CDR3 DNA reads TGTGCCAGCAGCTTGCTTCTGAGTGCGGCAGGGGGCGGTCCTGGCTACACCTTC. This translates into CASSLLLSAAGGGPGYTF.

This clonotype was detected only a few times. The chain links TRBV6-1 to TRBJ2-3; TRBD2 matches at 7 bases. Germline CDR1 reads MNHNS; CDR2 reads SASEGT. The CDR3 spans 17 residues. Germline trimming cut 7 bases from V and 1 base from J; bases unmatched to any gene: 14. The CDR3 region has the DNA TGTGCCAGCACCTCCCCGGTTGCGCTAGCGGGCACAGATACGCAGTATTTT. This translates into CASTSPVALAGTDTQYF.

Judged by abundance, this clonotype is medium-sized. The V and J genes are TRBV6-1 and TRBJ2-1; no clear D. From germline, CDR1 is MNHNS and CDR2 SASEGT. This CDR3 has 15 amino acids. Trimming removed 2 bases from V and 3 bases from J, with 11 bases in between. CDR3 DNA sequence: TGTGCCAGCAGTGAACTAGTGGGTGGCTACAATGAGCAGTTCTTC. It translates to CASSELVGGYNEQFF.

The CDR3 is CASRGIGSAGELFF. CDR3 DNA sequence: TGTGCCAGTAGGGGGATTGGTTCAGCCGGGGAGCTGTTTTTT. The rearrangement joins TRBV19 to TRBJ2-2; D is unclear. From germline, CDR1 is LNHDA and CDR2 SQIVND (reference sequence). The CDR3 extends over 14 amino acids. Trimming cost V 6 bases and J 6 bases, with 14 bases left between them.

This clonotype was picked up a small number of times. CDR3 sequence reads: CASSDEAGDGANVLTF. The CDR3 DNA reads TGTGCCAGCAGTGACGAGGCAGGGGACGGGGCCAACGTCCTGACTTTC. The chain carries TRBV6-4 and TRBJ2-6; tentatively, D is TRBD1 (6 bases). Germline V gene lookup returns CDR1 MRHNA and CDR2 SNTAGT. The germline V and J ends were trimmed by 2 bases and 4 bases, with 12 bases remaining between them. CDR3 length: 16 amino acids.

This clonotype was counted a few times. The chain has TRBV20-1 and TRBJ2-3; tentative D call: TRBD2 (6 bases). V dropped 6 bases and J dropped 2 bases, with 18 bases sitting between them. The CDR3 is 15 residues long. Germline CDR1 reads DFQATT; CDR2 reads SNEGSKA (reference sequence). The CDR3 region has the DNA TGCAGTGCCCCCCAGGGTAGCGGATACACAGATACGCAGTATTTT. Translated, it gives CSAPQGSGYTDTQYF.

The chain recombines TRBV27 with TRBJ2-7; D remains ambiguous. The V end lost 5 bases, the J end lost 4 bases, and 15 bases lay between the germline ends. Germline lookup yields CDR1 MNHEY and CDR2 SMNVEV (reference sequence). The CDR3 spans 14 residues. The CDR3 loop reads CASSPSDAYYEQYF. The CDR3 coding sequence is TGTGCCAGCAGTCCCTCCGATGCCTATTACGAGCAGTACTTC.

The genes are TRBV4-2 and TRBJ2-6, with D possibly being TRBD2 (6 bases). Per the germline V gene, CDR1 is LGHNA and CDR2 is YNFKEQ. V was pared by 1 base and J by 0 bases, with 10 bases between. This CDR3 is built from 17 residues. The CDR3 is CASSQAGESSGANVLTF. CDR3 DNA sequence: TGTGCCAGCAGCCAAGCGGGGGAAAGCTCTGGGGCCAACGTCCTGACTTTC.

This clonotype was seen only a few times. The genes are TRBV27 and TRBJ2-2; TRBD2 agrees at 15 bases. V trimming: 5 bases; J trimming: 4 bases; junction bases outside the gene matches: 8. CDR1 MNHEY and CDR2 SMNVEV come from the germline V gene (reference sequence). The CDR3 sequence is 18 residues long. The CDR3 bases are TGTGCCAGCAGTCCGCGGACTAGCGGGGGGGCGGGCACCGGGGAGCTGTTTTTT. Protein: CASSPRTSGGAGTGELFF.

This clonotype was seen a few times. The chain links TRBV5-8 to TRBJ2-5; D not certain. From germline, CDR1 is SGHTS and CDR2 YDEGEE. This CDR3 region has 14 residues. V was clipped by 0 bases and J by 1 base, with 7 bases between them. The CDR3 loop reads CASSLGQFQETQYF. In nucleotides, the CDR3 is TGTGCCAGCAGCTTGGGACAATTCCAAGAGACCCAGTACTTC.

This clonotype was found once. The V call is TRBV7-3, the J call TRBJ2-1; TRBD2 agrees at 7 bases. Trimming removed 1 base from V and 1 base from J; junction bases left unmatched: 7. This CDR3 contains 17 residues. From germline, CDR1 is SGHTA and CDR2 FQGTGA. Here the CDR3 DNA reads TGTGCCAGCAGCTTAAAATTCCGGCGGGGGTCCTACAATGAGCAGTTCTTC. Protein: CASSLKFRRGSYNEQFF.

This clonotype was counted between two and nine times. CDR3 DNA: TGTGCCAGTAGTGTCCGGCTAGCGGCTATCACAGATACGCAGTATTTT. It specifies CASSVRLAAITDTQYF. V is TRBV19 and J is TRBJ2-3, with 7 bases matching TRBD2. This CDR3 is built from 16 residues. Germline assignment: CDR1 LNHDA and CDR2 SQIVND (reference sequence). The V gene end was trimmed by 5 bases and the J gene end by 2 bases; junction bases not matched to a gene: 10.

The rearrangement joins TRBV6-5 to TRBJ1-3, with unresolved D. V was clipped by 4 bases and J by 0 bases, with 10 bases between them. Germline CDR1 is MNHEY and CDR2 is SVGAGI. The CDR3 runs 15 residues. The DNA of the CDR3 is TGTGCCAGCAGTTTCACTCAGGACTCTGGAAACACCATATATTTT. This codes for CASSFTQDSGNTIYF.

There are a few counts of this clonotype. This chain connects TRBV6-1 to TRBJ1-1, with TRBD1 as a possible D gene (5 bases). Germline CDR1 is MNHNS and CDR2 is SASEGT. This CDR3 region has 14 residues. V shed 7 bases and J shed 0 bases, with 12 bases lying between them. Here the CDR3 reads CASMRQSLNTEAFF. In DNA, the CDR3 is TGTGCCAGCATGCGACAGAGTTTGAACACTGAAGCTTTCTTT.

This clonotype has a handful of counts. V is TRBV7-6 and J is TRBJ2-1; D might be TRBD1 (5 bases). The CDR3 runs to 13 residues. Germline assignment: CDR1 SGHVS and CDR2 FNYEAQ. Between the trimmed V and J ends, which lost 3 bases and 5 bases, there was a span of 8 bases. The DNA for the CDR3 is TGTGCCAGCAGCTTCTCCAGGGACAATGAGCAGTTCTTC. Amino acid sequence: CASSFSRDNEQFF. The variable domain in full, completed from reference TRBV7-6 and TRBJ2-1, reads GAGVSQSPRYKVTKRGQDVALRCDPISGHVSLYWYRQALGQGPEFLTYFNYEAQQDKSGLPNDRFSAERPEGSISTLTIQRTEQRDSAMYRCASSFSRDNEQFFGPGTRLTVL.

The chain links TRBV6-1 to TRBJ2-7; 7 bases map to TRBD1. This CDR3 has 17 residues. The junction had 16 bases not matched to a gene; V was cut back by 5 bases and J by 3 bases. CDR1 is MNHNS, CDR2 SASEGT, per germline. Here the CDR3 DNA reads TGTGCCAGCAGTACCGGACAGGACAGACGACCAGTCTACGAGCAGTACTTC. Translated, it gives CASSTGQDRRPVYEQYF.

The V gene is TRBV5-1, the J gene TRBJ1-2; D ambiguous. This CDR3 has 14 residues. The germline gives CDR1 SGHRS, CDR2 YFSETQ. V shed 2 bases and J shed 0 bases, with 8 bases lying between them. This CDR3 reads CASSFEAANYGYTF. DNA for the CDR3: TGCGCCAGCAGCTTCGAAGCAGCTAACTATGGCTACACCTTC. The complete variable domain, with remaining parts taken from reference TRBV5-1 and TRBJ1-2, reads KAGVTQTPRYLIKTRGQQVTLSCSPISGHRSVSWYQQTPGQGLQFLFEYFSETQRNKGNFPGRFSGRQFSNSRSEMNVSTLELGDSALYLCASSFEAANYGYTFGSGTRLTVV.

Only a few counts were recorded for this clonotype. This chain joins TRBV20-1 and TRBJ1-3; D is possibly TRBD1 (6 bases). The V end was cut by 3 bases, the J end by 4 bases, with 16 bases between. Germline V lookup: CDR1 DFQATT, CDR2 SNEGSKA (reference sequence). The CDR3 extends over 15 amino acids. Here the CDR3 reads CSASLPTGYGNTIYF. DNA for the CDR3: TGCAGTGCTAGCCTCCCCACAGGGTACGGAAACACCATATATTTT.

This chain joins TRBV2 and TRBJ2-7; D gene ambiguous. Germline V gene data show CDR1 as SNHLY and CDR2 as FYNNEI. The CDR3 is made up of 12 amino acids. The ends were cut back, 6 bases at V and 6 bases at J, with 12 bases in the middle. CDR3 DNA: TGTGCCAGCAGCGACTCTCTGGGCGAGCAGTACTTC. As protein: CASSDSLGEQYF.